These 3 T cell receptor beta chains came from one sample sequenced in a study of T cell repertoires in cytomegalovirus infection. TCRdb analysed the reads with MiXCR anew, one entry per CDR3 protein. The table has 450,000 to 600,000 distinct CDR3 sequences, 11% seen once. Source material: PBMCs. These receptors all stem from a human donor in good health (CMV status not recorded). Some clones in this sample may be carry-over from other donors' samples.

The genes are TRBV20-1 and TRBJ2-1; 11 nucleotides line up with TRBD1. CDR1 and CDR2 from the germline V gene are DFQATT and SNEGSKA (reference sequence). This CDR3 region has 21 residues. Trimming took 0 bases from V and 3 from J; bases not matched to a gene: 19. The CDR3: CSARDRSGTGGKTIGYNEQFF. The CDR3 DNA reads TGCAGTGCTAGAGACAGATCCGGGACAGGGGGGAAAACTATAGGCTACAATGAGCAGTTCTTC.

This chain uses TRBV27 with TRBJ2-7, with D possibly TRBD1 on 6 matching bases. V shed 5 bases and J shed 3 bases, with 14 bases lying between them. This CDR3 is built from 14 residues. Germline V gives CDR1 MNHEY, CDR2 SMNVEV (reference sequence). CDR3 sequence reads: CASSPHGQHYEQYF. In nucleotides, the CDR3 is TGTGCCAGCAGTCCCCACGGACAGCACTACGAGCAGTACTTC.

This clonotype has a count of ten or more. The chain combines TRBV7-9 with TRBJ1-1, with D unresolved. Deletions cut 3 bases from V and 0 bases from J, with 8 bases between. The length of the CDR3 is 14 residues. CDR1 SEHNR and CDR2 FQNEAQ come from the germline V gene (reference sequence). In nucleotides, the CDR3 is TGTGCCAGCAGCTTCTCAGGAGTGAACACTGAAGCTTTCTTT. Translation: CASSFSGVNTEAFF. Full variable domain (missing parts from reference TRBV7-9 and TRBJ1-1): DTGVSQNPRHKITKRGQNVTFRCDPISEHNRLYWYRQTLGQGPEFLTYFQNEAQLEKSRLLSDRFSAERPKGSFSTLEIQRTEQGDSAMYLCASSFSGVNTEAFFGQGTRLTVV.